This T cell receptor beta chain came from a study of OX40 agonist ivuxolimab in advanced cancers. Study summary: Ivuxolimab was delivered to patients intravenously every 2 weeks at doses spanning 0.01 to 10 mg/kg. Cohort: 75% to 90% men, mean age approximately 66, aged roughly 20 to 79.

General study findings and limits: The study found that CD8+ T cells averaged more expanded clones than CD4+.

Trimming took 0 bases from V and 3 from J, leaving 14 bases between them. The CDR3 runs to 16 residues. CDR1 and CDR2 from the germline V gene are SGHVS and FQNEAQ. Libraries were prepared by immunoSEQ multiplex PCR; TCRdb keeps only in-frame clonotypes and omits some of them. The sample consists of approximately 82,000 clones, approximately 89% of them appearing once. A word on this clone: What it binds is unknown.

The rearrangement uses TRBV7-8 and TRBJ1-2, with TRBD1 as a possible D gene (6 bases). This sequence originates from an adult with an advanced solid tumor such as melanoma, head and neck, liver or kidney cancer. The sequencing used CD4+ or CD8+ T cells sorted from blood, collected in a trial of the OX40 agonist ivuxolimab. CDR3 loop: CASSLATIYRDYGYTF. CDR3 bases: TGTGCCAGCAGCTTAGCGACGATCTACAGGGACTATGGCTACACCTTC. Variable domain in full (rest from reference TRBV7-8 and TRBJ1-2): GAGVSQSPRYKVAKRGQDVALRCDPISGHVSLFWYQQALGQGPEFLTYFQNEAQLDKSGLPSDRFFAERPEGSVSTLKIQRTQQEDSAVYLCASSLATIYRDYGYTFGSGTRLTVV.